This T cell receptor (beta chain) was documented in a study of blood T cell repertoires in COVID-19. Study summary: Samples representing acute and convalescent COVID-19 were sourced from the United States, Italy and Spain.

Looked up from germline, CDR1 is SGHDT and CDR2 is YYEEEE. The CDR3 covers 15 residues. Trimming pared 4 bases from V and 10 bases from J, leaving 23 bases between. In the authors' methods: Amplification from reference gene primers served as the basis for estimated nucleated cell counts. TCRdb's table, derived via immunoSEQ multiplex PCR, lists solely in-frame clones and lacks some. V, J and clone size derive from that table, while D and trimming were established from the DNA sequence. The sample has 300,000 to 400,000 clones; about 87% are singletons. This receptor was identified in a human donor in a cohort sampled during active COVID-19. The chain employs TRBV5-6 and TRBJ1-1, with TRBD1 as a possible D gene (6 bases). The sample was peripheral blood. CDR3 sequence: CASSTEPRGGGGAFF. The CDR3, as DNA: TGTGCCAGCAGCACGGAACCCAGGGGAGGGGGAGGAGCTTTCTTT.